These 13 T cell receptor beta chains were all obtained from the same sample, sequenced in a study of shared clonotypes between healthy human individuals. Sequencing used immunoSEQ multiplex PCR; TCRdb keeps in-frame clones, though not all of them. The sample carries about 1 million clones, 65% to 75% recorded once. Sequenced material: memory CD4+ T cells sorted from blood. Subset of the sample: CD45RA-negative fraction. The receptors stem from a man younger than 35 in good health.

The rearrangement joins TRBV2 to TRBJ1-1, with D tentatively TRBD1 (5 bases). Deletions cut 4 bases from V and 10 bases from J, with 10 bases between. This CDR3 spans 11 amino acids. CDR1 and CDR2 (germline): SNHLY, FYNNEI. Here the CDR3 reads CASSVGAGAFF. As DNA, the CDR3 is TGTGCCAGCAGTGTCGGGGCGGGAGCTTTCTTT. Full variable domain (remainder filled in from reference TRBV2 and TRBJ1-1): EPEVTQTPSHQVTQMGQEVILRCVPISNHLYFYWYRQILGQKVEFLVSFYNNEISEKSEIFDDQFSVERPDGSNFTLKIRSTKLEDSAMYFCASSVGAGAFFGQGTRLTVV.

The chain uses TRBV19 and TRBJ1-4, with D hard to call. The CDR3 covers 13 residues. Germline V gene sequence: CDR1 LNHDA, CDR2 SQIVND (reference sequence). The V end lost 10 bases, the J end lost 8 bases, and 17 bases lay between the germline ends. This CDR3 reads CAIADPREEKLFF. The DNA for the CDR3 is TGTGCCATAGCGGATCCGAGGGAAGAAAAACTGTTTTTT. Full variable domain (missing parts from reference TRBV19 and TRBJ1-4): DGGITQSPKYLFRKEGQNVTLSCEQNLNHDAMYWYRQDPGQGLRLIYYSQIVNDFQKGDIAEGYSVSREKKESFPLTVTSAQKNPTAFYLCAIADPREEKLFFGSGTQLSVL.

The chain uses TRBV27 and TRBJ1-4; D uncertain. The CDR3 is 15 residues long. Looked up from germline, CDR1 is MNHEY and CDR2 is SMNVEV (reference sequence). V was trimmed by 5 bases and J by 4 bases, leaving 14 bases between them. CDR3 sequence reads: CASSPLQVFNEKLFF. Here the CDR3 DNA reads TGTGCCAGCAGTCCCCTCCAGGTCTTTAATGAAAAACTGTTTTTT.

This clone was seen once. The chain employs TRBV5-1 and TRBJ1-5; 7 bases align to TRBD1. Germline loops: CDR1 SGHRS, CDR2 YFSETQ. The CDR3 has 14 amino acids. J gave up 1 base and V 4 bases, and 2 bases lay outside the gene matches. This CDR3 is CASSPGQSNQPQHF. As DNA, the CDR3 is TGCGCCAGCAGCCCGGGACAGAGCAATCAGCCCCAGCATTTT.

The chain employs TRBV6-5 and TRBJ1-2; the D is unclear. Trimming left V 10 bases short and J 3 bases short, with 12 bases between. Germline CDR1 and CDR2: MNHEY and SVGAGI. The CDR3 loop spans 12 amino acids. The CDR3 nucleotides are TGTGCCACCCGACGGGGAGACTATGGCTACACCTTC. As protein: CATRRGDYGYTF.

This clone has more than one count but fewer than ten. The chain recombines TRBV5-6 with TRBJ1-2; 9 nucleotides agree with TRBD1. V shed 3 bases, J shed 8 bases, and the junction held 14 bases outside the gene matches. The CDR3 covers 16 residues. From germline, CDR1 is SGHDT and CDR2 YYEEEE. CDR3 coding DNA: TGTGCCAGCAGCTGGCCCGACAGGGGGGCCGGGGCCGGCTACACCTTC. Its translation: CASSWPDRGAGAGYTF.

J is TRBJ1-5 and V is TRBV18; 9 bases agree with TRBD1. Trimming at V came to 2 bases and at J to 4 bases, leaving 9 bases not matched to a gene. The CDR3 is 17 residues long. The germline V gene has CDR1 KGHSH and CDR2 LQKENI. CDR3 nucleotides: TGTGCCAGCTCACCAGGGCAGCCGGGACAGGGAAATCAGCCCCAGCATTTT. Amino acids: CASSPGQPGQGNQPQHF.

V usage is TRBV5-1 and J usage is TRBJ2-3, with D possibly being TRBD1 (6 bases). Germline V CDR1 and CDR2: SGHRS, YFSETQ. The CDR3 is made up of 14 amino acids. V lost 4 bases and J 8 bases, leaving 17 bases between the germline ends. For the CDR3, the DNA is TGCGCCAGCAGCGACAGGCGGACAGTCGCTACGCAGTATTTT. Protein: CASSDRRTVATQYF.

The rearrangement joins TRBV7-8 to TRBJ2-7; D call uncertain. This CDR3 has 14 residues. V was cut by 4 bases and J by 0 bases, with 10 bases left in between. Germline values: CDR1 SGHVS, CDR2 FQNEAQ. The CDR3 DNA reads as TGTGCCAGCAGCTCCTTAGCCAACTCCTACGAGCAGTACTTC. Encoded protein: CASSSLANSYEQYF.

On this clone: This likely reflects a read error, since a far larger clone is one base away. Other DNA sequences of this sample code for an identical CDR3. The chain recombines TRBV11-2 with TRBJ1-4, with D hard to call. The CDR3 contains 16 residues. Per the germline V gene, CDR1 is SGHAT and CDR2 is FQNNGV. The CDR3 loop reads CASSLDRGPRNEKLFF. CDR3 DNA: TGTGCCAGCAGCCTAGATCGAGGGCCCCGTAATGAAAAACTGTTTTTT.

With respect to this clone: Other DNA sequences in this sample translate to the same CDR3. The gene calls are TRBV27 and TRBJ2-6; D is ambiguous. Per germline, CDR1 MNHEY and CDR2 SMNVEV (reference sequence). Deletions cut 0 bases from V and 3 bases from J, with 0 bases between. The CDR3 is made up of 13 amino acids. CDR3 nucleotides: TGTGCCAGCAGTTTATCTGGGGCCAACGTCCTGACTTTC. Its protein product is CASSLSGANVLTF.

This clone has more than one count but fewer than ten. This sample also contains other DNA sequences that code for the same CDR3. V gene TRBV6-1 combines with J gene TRBJ1-1; D uncertain. With 5 bases removed from V and 4 bases from J, the gap between germline ends came to 8 bases. Germline values: CDR1 MNHNS, CDR2 SASEGT. This CDR3 is built from 12 residues. The CDR3 DNA follows: TGTGCCAGCAGTCGACACGGCACTGAAGCTTTCTTT. Protein product: CASSRHGTEAFF.

This clone was seen a handful of times. This sequence joins TRBV5-4 and TRBJ1-1, with a weak D call TRBD1 (6 bases). Germline-derived CDR1 and CDR2 are SGHNT and YYREEE (reference sequence). There are 13 residues in the CDR3. V was clipped by 0 bases and J by 6 bases, with 9 bases between them. In DNA, the CDR3 is TGTGCCAGCAGCTTGGCTAAGGGGGCTGAAGCTTTCTTT. It yields the protein CASSLAKGAEAFF. Full variable domain (missing parts from reference TRBV5-4 and TRBJ1-1): ETGVTQSPTHLIKTRGQQVTLRCSSQSGHNTVSWYQQALGQGPQFIFQYYREEENGRGNFPPRFSGLQFPNYSSELNVNALELDDSALYLCASSLAKGAEAFFGQGTRLTVV.